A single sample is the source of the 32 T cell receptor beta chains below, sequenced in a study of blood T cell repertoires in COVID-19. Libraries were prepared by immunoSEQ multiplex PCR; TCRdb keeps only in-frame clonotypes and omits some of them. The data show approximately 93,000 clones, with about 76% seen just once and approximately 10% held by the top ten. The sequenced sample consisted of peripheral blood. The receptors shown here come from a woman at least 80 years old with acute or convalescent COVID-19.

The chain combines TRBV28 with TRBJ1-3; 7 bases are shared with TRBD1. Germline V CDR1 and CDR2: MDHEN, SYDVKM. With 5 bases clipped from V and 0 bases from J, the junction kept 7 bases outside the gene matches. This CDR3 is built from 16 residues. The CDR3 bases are TGTGCCAGCAGTACCGGAGGGACAGTCTCTGGAAACACCATATATTTT. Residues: CASSTGGTVSGNTIYF.

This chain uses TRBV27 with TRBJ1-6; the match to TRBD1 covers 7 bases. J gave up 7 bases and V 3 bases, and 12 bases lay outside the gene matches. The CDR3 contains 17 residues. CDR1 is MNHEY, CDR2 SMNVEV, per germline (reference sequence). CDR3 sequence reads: CASSLRPPGQFNSPLHF. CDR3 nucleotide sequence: TGTGCCAGCAGTTTGCGCCCCCCGGGACAGTTCAATTCACCCCTCCACTTT.

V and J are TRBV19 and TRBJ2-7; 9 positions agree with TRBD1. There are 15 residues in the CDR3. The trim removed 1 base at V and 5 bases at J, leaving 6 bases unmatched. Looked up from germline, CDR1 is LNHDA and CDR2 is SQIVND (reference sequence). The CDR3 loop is CASSIGTGDNHEQYF. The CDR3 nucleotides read TGTGCCAGTAGTATAGGGACAGGGGATAACCACGAGCAGTACTTC.

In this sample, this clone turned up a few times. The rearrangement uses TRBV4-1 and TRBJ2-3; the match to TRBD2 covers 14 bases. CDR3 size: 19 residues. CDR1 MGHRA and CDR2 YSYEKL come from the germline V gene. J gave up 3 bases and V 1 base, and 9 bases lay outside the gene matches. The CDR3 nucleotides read TGCGCCAGCAGCCAAGGACTAGCGGGGGGGTTCGGTCGGACAGATACGCAGTATTTT. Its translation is CASSQGLAGGFGRTDTQYF.

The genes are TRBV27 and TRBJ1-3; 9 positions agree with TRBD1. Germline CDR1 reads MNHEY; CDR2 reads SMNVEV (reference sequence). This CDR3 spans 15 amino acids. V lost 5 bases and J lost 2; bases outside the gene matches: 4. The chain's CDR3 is CASSTRTGAGNTIYF. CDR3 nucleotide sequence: TGTGCCAGCAGTACACGGACAGGGGCTGGAAACACCATATATTTT.

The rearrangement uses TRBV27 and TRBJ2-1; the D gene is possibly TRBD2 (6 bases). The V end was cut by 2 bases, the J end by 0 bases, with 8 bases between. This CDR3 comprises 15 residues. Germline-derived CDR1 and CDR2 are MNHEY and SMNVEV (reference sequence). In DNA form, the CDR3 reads TGTGCCAGCAGTTTAGGGACTCCCTCCTACAATGAGCAGTTCTTC. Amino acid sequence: CASSLGTPSYNEQFF.

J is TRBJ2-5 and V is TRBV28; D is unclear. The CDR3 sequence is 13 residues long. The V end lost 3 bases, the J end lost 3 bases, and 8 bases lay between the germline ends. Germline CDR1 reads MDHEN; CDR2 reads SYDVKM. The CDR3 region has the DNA TGTGCCAGCAGTTTGACATACAAAGAGACCCAGTACTTC. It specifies CASSLTYKETQYF. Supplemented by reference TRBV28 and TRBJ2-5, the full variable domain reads DVKVTQSSRYLVKRTGEKVFLECVQDMDHENMFWYRQDPGLGLRLIYFSYDVKMKEKGDIPEGYSVSREKKERFSLILESASTNQTSMYLCASSLTYKETQYFGPGTRLLVL.

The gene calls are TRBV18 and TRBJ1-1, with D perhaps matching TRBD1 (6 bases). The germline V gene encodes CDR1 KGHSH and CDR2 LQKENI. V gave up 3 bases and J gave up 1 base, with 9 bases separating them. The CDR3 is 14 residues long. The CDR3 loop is CASSPPTGNTEAFF. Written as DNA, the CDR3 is TGTGCCAGCTCACCTCCGACAGGGAACACTGAAGCTTTCTTT.

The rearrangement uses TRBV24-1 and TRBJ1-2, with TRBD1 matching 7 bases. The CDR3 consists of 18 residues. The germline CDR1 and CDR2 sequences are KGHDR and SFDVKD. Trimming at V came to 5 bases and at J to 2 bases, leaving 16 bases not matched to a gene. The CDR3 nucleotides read TGTGCCACCAGTGTCCCTGACAGGGTTATTTTCGGGAACTATGGCTACACCTTC. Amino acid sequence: CATSVPDRVIFGNYGYTF.

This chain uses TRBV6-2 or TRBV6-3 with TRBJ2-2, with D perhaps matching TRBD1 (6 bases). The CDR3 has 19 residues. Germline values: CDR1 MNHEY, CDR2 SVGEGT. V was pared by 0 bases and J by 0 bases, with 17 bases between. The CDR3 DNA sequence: TGTGCCAGCAGTTACTCGATCTTAGTAGGGGGTTCGAACACCGGGGAGCTGTTTTTT. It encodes CASSYSILVGGSNTGELFF.

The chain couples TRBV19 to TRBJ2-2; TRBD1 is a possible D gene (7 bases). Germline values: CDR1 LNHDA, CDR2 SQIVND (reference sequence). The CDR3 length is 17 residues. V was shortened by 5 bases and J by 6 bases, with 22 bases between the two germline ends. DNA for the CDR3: TGTGCCAGTAGTCCCCGGACAGGACGGGGGAAGGCCGGGGAGCTGTTTTTT. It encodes CASSPRTGRGKAGELFF.

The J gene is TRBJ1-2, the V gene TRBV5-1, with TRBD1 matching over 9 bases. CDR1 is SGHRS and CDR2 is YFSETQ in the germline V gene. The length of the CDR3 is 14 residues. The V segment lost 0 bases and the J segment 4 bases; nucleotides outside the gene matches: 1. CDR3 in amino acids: CASSLATGGYGYTF. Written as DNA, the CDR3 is TGCGCCAGCAGCTTGGCGACAGGGGGCTATGGCTACACCTTC.

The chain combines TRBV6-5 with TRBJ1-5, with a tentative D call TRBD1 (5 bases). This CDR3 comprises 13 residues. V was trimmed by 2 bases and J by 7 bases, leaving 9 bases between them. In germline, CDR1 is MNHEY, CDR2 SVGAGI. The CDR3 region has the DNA TGTGCCAGCAGTTACACTCGACAGCAGCCCCAGCATTTT. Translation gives CASSYTRQQPQHF.

CDR3 protein: CASSTTGLTGPGTEAFF. The CDR3 nucleotides are TGTGCCAGTAGTACCACAGGGCTGACAGGGCCGGGCACTGAAGCTTTCTTT. The chain couples TRBV19 to TRBJ1-1, with 7 positions matching TRBD1. The germline V gene encodes CDR1 LNHDA and CDR2 SQIVND (reference sequence). This CDR3 spans 17 amino acids. Trimming removed 4 bases from V and 4 bases from J; junction bases left unmatched: 15.

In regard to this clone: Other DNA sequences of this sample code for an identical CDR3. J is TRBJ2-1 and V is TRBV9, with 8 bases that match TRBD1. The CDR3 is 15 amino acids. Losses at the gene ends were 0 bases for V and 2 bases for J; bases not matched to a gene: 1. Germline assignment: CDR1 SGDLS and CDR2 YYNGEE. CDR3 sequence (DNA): TGTGCCAGCAGCGTAGGACAGGGGACCTACAATGAGCAGTTCTTC. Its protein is CASSVGQGTYNEQFF.

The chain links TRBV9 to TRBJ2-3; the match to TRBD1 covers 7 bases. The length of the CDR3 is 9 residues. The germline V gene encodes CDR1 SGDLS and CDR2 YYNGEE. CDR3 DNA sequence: TGTCTCCGGGACAGCGAGCAGTATTTT. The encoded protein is CLRDSEQYF.

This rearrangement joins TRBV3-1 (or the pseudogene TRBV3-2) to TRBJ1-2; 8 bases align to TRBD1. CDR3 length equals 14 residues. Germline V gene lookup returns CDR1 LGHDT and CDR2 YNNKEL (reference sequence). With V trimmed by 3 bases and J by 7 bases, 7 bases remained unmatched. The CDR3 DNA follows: TGTGCCAGCAGCCAGCACGGACAGGGTAGTGGCTACACCTTC. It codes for CASSQHGQGSGYTF.

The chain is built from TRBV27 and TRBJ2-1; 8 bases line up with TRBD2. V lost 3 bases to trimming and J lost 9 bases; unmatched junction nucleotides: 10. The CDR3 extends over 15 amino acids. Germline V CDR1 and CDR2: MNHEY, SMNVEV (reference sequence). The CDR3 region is CASSFNSGIWGEQFF. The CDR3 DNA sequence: TGTGCCAGCAGTTTTAATAGCGGGATCTGGGGTGAGCAGTTCTTC.

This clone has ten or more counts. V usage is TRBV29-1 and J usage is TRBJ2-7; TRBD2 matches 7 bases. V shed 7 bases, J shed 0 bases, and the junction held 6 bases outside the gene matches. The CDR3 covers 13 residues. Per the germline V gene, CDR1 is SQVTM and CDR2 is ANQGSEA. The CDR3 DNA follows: TGCAGCGCTCAGGCTAGCGGCTCCTACGAGCAGTACTTC. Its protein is CSAQASGSYEQYF.

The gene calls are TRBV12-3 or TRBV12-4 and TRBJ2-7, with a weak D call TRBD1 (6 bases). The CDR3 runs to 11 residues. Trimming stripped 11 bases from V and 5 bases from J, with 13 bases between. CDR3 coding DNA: TGTGCCTCCTCAGGGGTTAACGAGCAGTACTTC. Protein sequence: CASSGVNEQYF.

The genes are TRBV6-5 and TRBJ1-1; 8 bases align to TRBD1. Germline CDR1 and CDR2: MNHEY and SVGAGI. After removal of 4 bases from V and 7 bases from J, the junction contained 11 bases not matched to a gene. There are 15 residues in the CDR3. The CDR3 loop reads CASSSTSTGVIEAFF. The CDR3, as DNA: TGTGCCAGCAGTTCAACCTCGACAGGGGTAATTGAAGCTTTCTTT.

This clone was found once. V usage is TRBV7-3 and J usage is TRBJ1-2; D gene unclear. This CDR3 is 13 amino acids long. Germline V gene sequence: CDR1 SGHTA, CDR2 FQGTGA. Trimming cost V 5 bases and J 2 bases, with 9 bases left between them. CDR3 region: CASSPGPNYGYTF. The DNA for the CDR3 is TGTGCCAGCAGCCCTGGGCCGAACTATGGCTACACCTTC.

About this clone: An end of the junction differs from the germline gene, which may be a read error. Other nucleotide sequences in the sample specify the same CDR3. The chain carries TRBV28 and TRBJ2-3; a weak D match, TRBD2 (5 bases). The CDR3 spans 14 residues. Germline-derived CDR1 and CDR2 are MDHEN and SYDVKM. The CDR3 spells CASSFGGSRDTQYF. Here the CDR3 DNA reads TGTGCCAGCAGTTTCGGTGGGAGCAGAGATACGCAGTATTTT. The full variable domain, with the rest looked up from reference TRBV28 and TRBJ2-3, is DVKVTQSSRYLVKRTGEKVFLECVQDMDHENMFWYRQDPGLGLRLIYFSYDVKMKEKGDIPEGYSVSREKKERFSLILESASTNQTSMYLCASSFGGSRDTQYFGPGTRLTVL.

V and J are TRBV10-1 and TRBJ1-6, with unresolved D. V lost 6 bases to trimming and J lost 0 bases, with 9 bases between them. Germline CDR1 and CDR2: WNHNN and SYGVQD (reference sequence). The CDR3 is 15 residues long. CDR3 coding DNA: TGCGCCAGCAGCTCTACGAGCTCCTATAATTCACCCCTCCACTTT. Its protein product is CASSSTSSYNSPLHF.

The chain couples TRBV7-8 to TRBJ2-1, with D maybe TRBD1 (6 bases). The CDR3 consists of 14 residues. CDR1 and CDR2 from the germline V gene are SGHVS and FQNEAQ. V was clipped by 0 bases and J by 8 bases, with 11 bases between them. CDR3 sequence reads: CASSLASSGDEQFF. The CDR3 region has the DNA TGTGCCAGCAGCTTAGCATCTTCAGGGGATGAGCAGTTCTTC. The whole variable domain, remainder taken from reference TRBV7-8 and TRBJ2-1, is GAGVSQSPRYKVAKRGQDVALRCDPISGHVSLFWYQQALGQGPEFLTYFQNEAQLDKSGLPSDRFFAERPEGSVSTLKIQRTQQEDSAVYLCASSLASSGDEQFFGPGTRLTVL.

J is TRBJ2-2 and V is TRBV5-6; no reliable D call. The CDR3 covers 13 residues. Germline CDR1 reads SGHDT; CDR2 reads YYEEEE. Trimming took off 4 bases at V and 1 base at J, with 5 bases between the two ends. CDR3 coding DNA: TGTGCCAGCAGCCCTAGGAACACCGGGGAGCTGTTTTTT. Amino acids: CASSPRNTGELFF.

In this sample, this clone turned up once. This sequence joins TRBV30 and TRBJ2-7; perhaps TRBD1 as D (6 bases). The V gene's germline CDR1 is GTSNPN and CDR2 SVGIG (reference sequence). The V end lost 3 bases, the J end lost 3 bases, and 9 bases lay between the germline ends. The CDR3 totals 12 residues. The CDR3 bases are TGTGCCTGGAGCAGGGGTATCTACGAGCAGTACTTC. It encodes CAWSRGIYEQYF.

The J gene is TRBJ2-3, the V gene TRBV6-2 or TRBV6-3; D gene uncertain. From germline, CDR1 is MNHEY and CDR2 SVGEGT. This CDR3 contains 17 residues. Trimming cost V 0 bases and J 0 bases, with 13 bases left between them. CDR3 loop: CASSYSSGFPSTDTQYF. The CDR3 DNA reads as TGTGCCAGCAGTTACTCTTCAGGATTCCCTAGCACAGATACGCAGTATTTT.

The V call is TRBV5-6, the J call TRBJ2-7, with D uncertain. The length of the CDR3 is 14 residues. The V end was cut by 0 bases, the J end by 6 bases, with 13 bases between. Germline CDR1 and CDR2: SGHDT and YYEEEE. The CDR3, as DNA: TGTGCCAGCAGCTTGGGAACACCCCGTGGCGAGCAGTACTTC. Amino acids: CASSLGTPRGEQYF.

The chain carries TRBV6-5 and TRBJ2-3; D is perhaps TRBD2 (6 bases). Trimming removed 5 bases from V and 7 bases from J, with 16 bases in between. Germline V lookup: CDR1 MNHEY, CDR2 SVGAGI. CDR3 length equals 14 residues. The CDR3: CASSPGTVTYTQYF. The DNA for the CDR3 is TGTGCCAGCAGTCCCGGGACTGTAACTTATACGCAGTATTTT.

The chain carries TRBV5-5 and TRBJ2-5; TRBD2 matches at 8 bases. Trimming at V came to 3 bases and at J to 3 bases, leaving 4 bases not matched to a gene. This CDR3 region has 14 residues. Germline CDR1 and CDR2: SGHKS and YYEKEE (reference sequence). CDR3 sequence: CASSSTGLEETQYF. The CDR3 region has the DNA TGTGCCAGCAGCTCTACGGGACTAGAAGAGACCCAGTACTTC.

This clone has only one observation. The CDR3 sequence: CASSQALAASYEQYF. The CDR3 nucleotides are TGTGCCAGCAGCCAAGCGCTAGCGGCCTCCTACGAGCAGTACTTC. The J gene is TRBJ2-7, the V gene TRBV3-1 (or the pseudogene TRBV3-2), with 7 bases aligning to TRBD2. This CDR3 comprises 15 residues. With 1 base clipped from V and 0 bases from J, the junction kept 3 bases outside the gene matches. Germline-derived CDR1 and CDR2 are LGHDT and YNNKEL (reference sequence).